Here is one T cell receptor (beta chain) with its context. This sample is drawn from a study of blood T cell repertoires in COVID-19. Study-wide context: Samples representing acute and convalescent COVID-19 were sourced from the United States, Italy and Spain. PBMCs, B-cell-depleted T cells, or T cells were the source of the cDNA or gDNA that made up the material.

The repertoire was sequenced with immunoSEQ multiplex PCR; TCRdb's copy has only in-frame clones and lacks some. The sample comprises about 250,000 clones, 70% to 85% of which are singletons, and about 3.5% rests with the top ten. The CDR3 spans 15 residues. V was shortened by 5 bases and J by 0 bases, with 14 bases between the two germline ends. Germline V CDR1 and CDR2: MDHEN, SYDVKM. V usage is TRBV28 and J usage is TRBJ2-7; D is possibly TRBD1 (5 bases). This TCR was sampled from a woman of 80 years or more with acute or convalescent COVID-19. Sequenced: peripheral blood. CDR3 in DNA: TGTGCCAGCAGTCCAGGGTTCAGGAGCTCCTACGAGCAGTACTTC. Its translation: CASSPGFRSSYEQYF.